The 17 T cell receptor beta chains below were found in one sample sequenced in a study of blood T cell repertoires in COVID-19 (dated by TCRdb to the early 2020s). Receptor amplification or capture employed the immunoSEQ multiplex PCR assay. TCRdb obtained this table from immuneACCESS and retained in-frame rearrangements with V and J assigned. These tables miss some clones; where compared with another copy, unresolved V genes account for less than half of the shortfall, and the remainder is unexplained. For this sample the table gives more than 100,000 clones, of which around 87% were detected only once. The top ten hold roughly 29% of the sample. The sequenced sample was peripheral blood. The receptor set was obtained from a woman in her 70s with acute or convalescent COVID-19.

The chain recombines TRBV7-3 with TRBJ2-1; tentatively, D is TRBD2 (7 bases). Germline lookup yields CDR1 SGHTA and CDR2 FQGTGA. CDR3 length: 16 residues. V was shortened by 5 bases and J by 6 bases, with 20 bases between the two germline ends. The CDR3 loop reads CASSPMVGGGRNEQFF. In nucleotides, the CDR3 is TGTGCCAGCAGCCCCATGGTGGGGGGGGGCCGCAATGAGCAGTTCTTC. The complete variable domain, with remaining parts taken from reference TRBV7-3 and TRBJ2-1, reads GAGVSQTPSNKVTEKGKYVELRCDPISGHTALYWYRQSLGQGPEFLIYFQGTGAADDSGLPNDRFFAVRPEGSVSTLKIQRTERGDSAVYLCASSPMVGGGRNEQFFGPGTRLTVL.

This rearrangement joins TRBV19 to TRBJ1-3; 7 bases match TRBD1. Germline V gene sequence: CDR1 LNHDA, CDR2 SQIVND (reference sequence). Trimming cost V 6 bases and J 0 bases; bases outside gene matches: 11. The CDR3 contains 17 residues. Here the CDR3 reads CASSQRTGPISGNTIYF. In DNA, the CDR3 is TGTGCCAGTAGCCAAAGGACAGGCCCGATCTCTGGAAACACCATATATTTT.

The chain carries TRBV3-1 (or the pseudogene TRBV3-2) and TRBJ2-3; perhaps TRBD1 as D (6 bases). The V and J ends lost 5 bases and 6 bases respectively, with 12 bases between them. The germline V gene has CDR1 LGHDT and CDR2 YNNKEL (reference sequence). The CDR3 runs to 13 residues. CDR3 DNA sequence: TGTGCCAGCAGCGGAACAGGGACCGATACGCAGTATTTT. It translates to CASSGTGTDTQYF.

A single count supports this clone. V is TRBV18 and J is TRBJ2-7, with 13 nucleotides matching TRBD2. Germline V gene sequence: CDR1 KGHSH, CDR2 LQKENI. V gave up 2 bases and J gave up 4 bases; unmatched junction bases: 8. The CDR3 spans 17 residues. The CDR3 here is CASSPTSGGAIWYEQYF. The CDR3, as DNA: TGTGCCAGCTCACCAACTAGCGGGGGGGCCATCTGGTACGAGCAGTACTTC.

The chain joins TRBV19 to TRBJ2-7; 9 nucleotides align to TRBD1. CDR3 size: 15 residues. V lost 2 bases, J lost 5 bases, and 7 bases stayed unmatched. Germline V CDR1 and CDR2: LNHDA, SQIVND (reference sequence). For the CDR3, the DNA is TGTGCCAGTAGTATAATTGGGACAGGGATGAACGAGCAGTACTTC. Translating gives CASSIIGTGMNEQYF.

The CDR3 sequence is CATGTRTSVTDTQYF. The CDR3 region has the DNA TGTGCCACCGGGACCCGGACTAGCGTAACAGATACGCAGTATTTT. J is TRBJ2-3 and V is TRBV24-1, with 9 positions matching TRBD2. From germline, CDR1 is KGHDR and CDR2 SFDVKD. The V and J ends lost 9 bases and 3 bases, in that order; junction bases with no gene match: 9. This CDR3 contains 15 residues.

This clone is deemed medium-sized. This rearrangement joins TRBV5-4 to TRBJ2-5, with 10 positions matching TRBD2. The junction had 8 bases not matched to a gene; V was cut back by 0 bases and J by 0 bases. Germline CDR1 is SGHNT and CDR2 is YYREEE (reference sequence). The CDR3 is made up of 18 amino acids. The CDR3 DNA is TGTGCCAGCAGCTTGGCCGTAATAGCGGGGGGTTACCAAGAGACCCAGTACTTC. It specifies CASSLAVIAGGYQETQYF. Looking up the rest from reference TRBV5-4 and TRBJ2-5 gives the full variable domain: ETGVTQSPTHLIKTRGQQVTLRCSSQSGHNTVSWYQQALGQGPQFIFQYYREEENGRGNFPPRFSGLQFPNYSSELNVNALELDDSALYLCASSLAVIAGGYQETQYFGPGTRLLVL.

The chain joins TRBV10-2 to TRBJ2-2; D ambiguous. This CDR3 is built from 14 residues. V was trimmed by 2 bases and J by 6 bases, leaving 10 bases between them. Looked up from germline, CDR1 is WSHSY and CDR2 is SAAADI. CDR3 sequence (DNA): TGCGCCAGCAGTGAGCCAGGTCGTGCCGGGGAGCTGTTTTTT. Translation gives CASSEPGRAGELFF.

This clone was seen a single time. The sample has other DNA sequences that encode this CDR3 too. The DNA for the CDR3 is TGTGCCAGCAGCGCCCGAGCGGGGTCCGGGGAGCTGTTTTTT. Its translation: CASSARAGSGELFF. V gene TRBV7-9 combines with J gene TRBJ2-2, with 7 bases aligning to TRBD2. Germline V gives CDR1 SEHNR, CDR2 FQNEAQ (reference sequence). The CDR3 is 14 amino acids. V lost 5 bases, J lost 6 bases, and 6 bases stayed unmatched.

This rearrangement joins TRBV7-9 to TRBJ1-3; unclear D gene. The CDR3 is made up of 15 amino acids. The germline gives CDR1 SEHNR, CDR2 FQNEAQ (reference sequence). The V and J ends lost 3 bases and 3 bases respectively, with 12 bases between them. The CDR3 here is CASSLNGEGGNTIYF. The CDR3, as DNA: TGTGCCAGCAGCTTGAATGGGGAGGGTGGAAACACCATATATTTT.

J is TRBJ2-5 and V is TRBV4-2; 14 positions agree with TRBD2. V lost 1 base and J lost 4; bases outside the gene matches: 5. The CDR3 contains 17 residues. The V gene's germline CDR1 is LGHNA and CDR2 YNFKEQ. CDR3 protein: CASSQAGTSGGAETQYF. The DNA for the CDR3 is TGTGCCAGCAGCCAAGCGGGGACTAGCGGGGGAGCAGAGACCCAGTACTTC.

This rearrangement joins TRBV5-4 to TRBJ2-5, with 10 nucleotides matching TRBD2. The CDR3 spans 17 residues. Per the germline V gene, CDR1 is SGHNT and CDR2 is YYREEE (reference sequence). The V segment lost 6 bases and the J segment 5 bases; nucleotides outside the gene matches: 16. DNA of the CDR3: TGTGCCAGCACCCCCCGCGTAGCGGGGGGTTTTGCGGAGACCCAGTACTTC. The encoded protein is CASTPRVAGGFAETQYF.

This CDR3 reads CASSLGGGYNEQFF. The CDR3, as DNA: TGCGCCAGCAGCTTGGGGGGCGGATACAATGAGCAGTTCTTC. The genes are TRBV5-1 and TRBJ2-1, with D perhaps matching TRBD1 (5 bases). This CDR3 has 14 amino acids. The V gene's germline CDR1 is SGHRS and CDR2 YFSETQ. Deletions cut 0 bases from V and 4 bases from J, with 8 bases between.

V is TRBV9 and J is TRBJ2-7; D is possibly TRBD1 (6 bases). This CDR3 is 14 amino acids long. Between the trimmed V and J ends, which lost 2 bases and 6 bases, there was a span of 15 bases. Germline CDR1 is SGDLS and CDR2 is YYNGEE. The CDR3 bases are TGTGCCAGCAGCGTCCAACCAGGGGACGGCGAGCAGTACTTC. Its protein is CASSVQPGDGEQYF.

This clone was recorded once. The genes are TRBV5-1 and TRBJ2-5; no definite D call. The germline V gene has CDR1 SGHRS and CDR2 YFSETQ. The V end was cut by 3 bases, the J end by 2 bases, with 2 bases between. This CDR3 is built from 11 residues. The CDR3 loop reads CASSSQETQYF. The CDR3 bases are TGCGCCAGCAGCTCTCAAGAGACCCAGTACTTC. Drawing the rest from reference TRBV5-1 and TRBJ2-5, the complete variable domain is KAGVTQTPRYLIKTRGQQVTLSCSPISGHRSVSWYQQTPGQGLQFLFEYFSETQRNKGNFPGRFSGRQFSNSRSEMNVSTLELGDSALYLCASSSQETQYFGPGTRLLVL.

V usage is TRBV28 and J usage is TRBJ1-1; weak D call: TRBD1 (6 bases). Germline values: CDR1 MDHEN, CDR2 SYDVKM. CDR3 length: 13 residues. Trimming pared 5 bases from V and 1 base from J, leaving 8 bases between. CDR3 sequence (DNA): TGTGCCAGCAGTGGGACACCGAACACTGAAGCTTTCTTT. Amino acids: CASSGTPNTEAFF.

This sequence joins TRBV19 and TRBJ1-2; 7 positions match TRBD1. Germline V gene sequence: CDR1 LNHDA, CDR2 SQIVND (reference sequence). V lost 7 bases and J lost 4; bases outside the gene matches: 9. The CDR3 has 14 amino acids. CDR3 residues: CASTTGAVGYGYTF. The CDR3 coding sequence is TGTGCCAGTACCACAGGGGCCGTCGGCTATGGCTACACCTTC.